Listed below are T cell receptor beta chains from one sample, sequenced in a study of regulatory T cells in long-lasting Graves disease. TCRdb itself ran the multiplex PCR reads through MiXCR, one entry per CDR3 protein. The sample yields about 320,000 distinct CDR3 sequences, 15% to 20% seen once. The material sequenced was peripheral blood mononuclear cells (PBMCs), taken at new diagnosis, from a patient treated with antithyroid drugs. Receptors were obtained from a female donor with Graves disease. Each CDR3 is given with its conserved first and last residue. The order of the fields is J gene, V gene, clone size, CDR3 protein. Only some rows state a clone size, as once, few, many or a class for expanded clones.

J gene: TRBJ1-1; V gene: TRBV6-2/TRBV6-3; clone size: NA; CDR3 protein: CASSYHENTEAFF
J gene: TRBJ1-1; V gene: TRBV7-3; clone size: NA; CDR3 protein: CASSLDNINTEAFF
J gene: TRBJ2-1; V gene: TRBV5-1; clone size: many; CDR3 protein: CASSVEYRDSRKFF
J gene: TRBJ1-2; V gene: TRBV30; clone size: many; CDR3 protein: CAWTPMEVGYTF
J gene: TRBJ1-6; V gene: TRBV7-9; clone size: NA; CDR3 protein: CASSLPGTASYNSPLHF
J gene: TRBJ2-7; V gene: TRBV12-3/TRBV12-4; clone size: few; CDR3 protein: CASSPTSGISYEQYF
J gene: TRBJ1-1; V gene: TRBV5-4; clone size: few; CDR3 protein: CASSRERAVEAFF
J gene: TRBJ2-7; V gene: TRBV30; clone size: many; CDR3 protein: CAWRGSARVLF
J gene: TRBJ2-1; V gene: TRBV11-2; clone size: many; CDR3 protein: CASSSGLAGGNEQFF
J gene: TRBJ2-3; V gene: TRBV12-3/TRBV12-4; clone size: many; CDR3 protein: CASRLAGVVGDTQYF
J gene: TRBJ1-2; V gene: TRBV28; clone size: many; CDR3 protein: CASNASYTF
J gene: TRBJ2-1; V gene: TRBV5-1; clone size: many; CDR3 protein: CASSSTSGVREQFF
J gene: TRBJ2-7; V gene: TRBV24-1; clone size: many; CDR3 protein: CATSGHGAYEQYF
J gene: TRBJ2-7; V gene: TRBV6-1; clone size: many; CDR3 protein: CASSEGTFQDEQYF
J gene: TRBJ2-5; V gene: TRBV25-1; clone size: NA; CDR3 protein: CASSQKGQKETQYF
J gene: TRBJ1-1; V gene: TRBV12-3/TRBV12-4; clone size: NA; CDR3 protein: CASSLSLGGLEAFF
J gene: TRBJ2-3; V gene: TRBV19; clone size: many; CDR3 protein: CASSIARGNTDTQYF
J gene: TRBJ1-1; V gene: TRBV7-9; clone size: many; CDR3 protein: CASRHNRTASMNTEAFF
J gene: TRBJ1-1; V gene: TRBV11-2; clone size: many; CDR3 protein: CASSRTNSHTEAFF
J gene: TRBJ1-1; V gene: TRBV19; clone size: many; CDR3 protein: CASSVLTGTANTEAFF
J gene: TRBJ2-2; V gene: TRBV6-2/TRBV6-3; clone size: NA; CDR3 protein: CASSHGTGELFF
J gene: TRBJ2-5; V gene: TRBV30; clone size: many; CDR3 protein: CAWSVQGGRETQYF
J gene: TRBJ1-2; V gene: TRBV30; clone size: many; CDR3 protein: CAWSRTGPYGYTF
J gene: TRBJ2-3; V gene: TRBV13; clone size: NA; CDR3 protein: CASSLGVDTDTQYF
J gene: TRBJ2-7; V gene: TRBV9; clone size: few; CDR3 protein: CASSVGFNTHEQYF
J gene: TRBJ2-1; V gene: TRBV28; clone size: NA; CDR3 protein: CASSLLGQVYNEQFF
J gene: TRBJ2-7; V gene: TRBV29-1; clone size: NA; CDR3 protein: CSALVKYEQYF
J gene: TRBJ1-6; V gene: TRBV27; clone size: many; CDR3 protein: CASRGAYVHSPLHF
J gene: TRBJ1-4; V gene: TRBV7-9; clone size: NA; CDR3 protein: CASSSMDRVDGEKLFF
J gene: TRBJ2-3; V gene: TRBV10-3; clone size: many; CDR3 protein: CAISGGQTDTQYF
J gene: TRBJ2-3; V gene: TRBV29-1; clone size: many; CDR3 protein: CSVNDPGGRSTDTQYF
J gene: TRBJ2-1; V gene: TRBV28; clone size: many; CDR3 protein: CASSHTSVEQFF
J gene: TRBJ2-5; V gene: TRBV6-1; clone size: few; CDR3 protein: CASNLIGAGGQETQYF
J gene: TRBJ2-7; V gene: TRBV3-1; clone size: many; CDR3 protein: CASSQRKGDSPYEQYF
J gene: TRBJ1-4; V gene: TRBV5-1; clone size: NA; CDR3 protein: CASSFGGDGEKLFF
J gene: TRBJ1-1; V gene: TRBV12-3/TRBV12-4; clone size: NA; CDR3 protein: CASRGGWGTEAFF
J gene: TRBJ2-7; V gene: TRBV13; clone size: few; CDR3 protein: CASSVWGVGQYF
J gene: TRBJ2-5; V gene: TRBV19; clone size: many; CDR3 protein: CASSSYIAGESQETQYF
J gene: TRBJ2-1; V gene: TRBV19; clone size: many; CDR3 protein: CASSTVAGSAYNEQFF
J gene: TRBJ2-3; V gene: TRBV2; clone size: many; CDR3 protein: CASRGAGGDTQYF
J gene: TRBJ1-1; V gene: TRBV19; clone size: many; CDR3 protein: CASSFDSNTEAFF
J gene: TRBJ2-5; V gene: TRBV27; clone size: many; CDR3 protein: CASRSGRETQYF
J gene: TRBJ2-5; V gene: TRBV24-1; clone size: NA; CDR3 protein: CATSETGGSETQYF
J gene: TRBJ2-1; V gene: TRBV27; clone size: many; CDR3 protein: CASGSRGSKYNEQFF
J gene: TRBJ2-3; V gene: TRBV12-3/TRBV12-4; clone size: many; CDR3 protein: CASSPPPTDTQYF
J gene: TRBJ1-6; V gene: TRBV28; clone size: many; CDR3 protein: CASSPTGGNSPLHF
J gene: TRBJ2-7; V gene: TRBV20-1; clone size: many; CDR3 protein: CSARVPGGPYEQYF
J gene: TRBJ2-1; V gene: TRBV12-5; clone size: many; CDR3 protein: CASGSSGTPKEQFF
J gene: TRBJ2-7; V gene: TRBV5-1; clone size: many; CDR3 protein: CASSLAGVSEQYF
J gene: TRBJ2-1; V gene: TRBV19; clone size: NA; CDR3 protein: CASSTPSVYPPHEQFF
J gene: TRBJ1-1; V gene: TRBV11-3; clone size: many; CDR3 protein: CASSQGGARTEAFF
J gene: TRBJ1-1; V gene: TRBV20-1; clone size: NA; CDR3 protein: CSARDPGVHTEAFF
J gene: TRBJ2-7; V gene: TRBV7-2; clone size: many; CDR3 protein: CASSLAKAYEQYF